The 4 T cell receptor beta chains below were found in one sample sequenced in a study of early stage breast cancer tumors. Here immunoSEQ multiplex PCR was the method, and the copy in TCRdb shows in-frame clones only, minus some. The table includes 14,000 or so clones, about 79% detected once. The sample was normal breast tissue next to the tumor. Receptor source: a person aged 50 to 59 with breast cancer.

The chain has TRBV6-5 and TRBJ2-7; maybe TRBD2 (6 bases). V shed 0 bases and J shed 7 bases, with 19 bases lying between them. CDR1 MNHEY and CDR2 SVGAGI come from the germline V gene. There are 16 residues in the CDR3. CDR3 amino acids: CASSYSGGIGMREQYF. The CDR3 bases are TGTGCCAGCAGTTACTCGGGGGGAATAGGTATGAGAGAGCAGTACTTC.

This clone was detected only a few times. The V and J genes are TRBV28 and TRBJ2-1; TRBD2 matches at 8 bases. Trimming at V came to 3 bases and at J to 5 bases, leaving 6 bases not matched to a gene. The germline CDR1 and CDR2 sequences are MDHEN and SYDVKM. The CDR3 totals 15 residues. In DNA, the CDR3 is TGTGCCAGCAGTTTTGGTCCGGGGGGGAACAATGAGCAGTTCTTC. Translated, it gives CASSFGPGGNNEQFF.

This clone showed up just a few times. CDR3 in DNA: TGTGCCAGCAGTTTAGGACTAGCGGGAGTGGATGAGCAGTTCTTC. As protein: CASSLGLAGVDEQFF. V is TRBV27 and J is TRBJ2-1, with TRBD2 matching 13 bases. CDR1 is MNHEY, CDR2 SMNVEV, per germline (reference sequence). Trimming took 2 bases from V and 8 from J; bases not matched to a gene: 3. The CDR3 runs to 15 residues.

This chain uses TRBV7-8 with TRBJ2-3; D call uncertain. V dropped 1 base and J dropped 2 bases, with 10 bases sitting between them. The CDR3 runs 15 residues. Germline V CDR1 and CDR2: SGHVS, FQNEAQ. CDR3 in amino acids: CASSLVTGNTDTQYF. DNA for the CDR3: TGTGCCAGCAGCTTAGTTACGGGTAACACAGATACGCAGTATTTT.